The 27 T cell receptor beta chains below all came from one sample that was sequenced in a study of cytomegalovirus exposure and HLA in healthy donors. The PCR ran on 60 Vbeta and 13 Jbeta primers. Repertoires were generated with immunoSEQ multiplex PCR, while TCRdb's copy carries only in-frame clones and drops some. The sample has approximately 150,000 clones, roughly 80% seen once. Source material: PBMCs. These receptors came from a young woman in good health and CMV-seropositive.

Points on this clone: At one end, the junction sequence differs from germline, possibly due to a read error. The chain joins TRBV7-9 to TRBJ1-2, with a tentative D call TRBD1 (6 bases). The length of the CDR3 is 17 residues. Germline CDR1 is SEHNR and CDR2 is FQNEAQ (reference sequence). The CDR3 reads CSSSALGGRGALDGYTF. The CDR3 DNA sequence: TGTTCCAGCAGCGCCCTTGGGGGCAGGGGCGCGTTGGATGGCTACACCTTC.

This chain connects TRBV7-3 to TRBJ2-2; D is possibly TRBD2 (6 bases). Trimming removed 1 base at V and 0 bases at J, with 9 bases between. The CDR3 consists of 16 residues. CDR1 and CDR2 (germline): SGHTA, FQGTGA. The CDR3 spells CASSLRAGTNTGELFF. CDR3 nucleotides: TGTGCCAGCAGCTTAAGGGCGGGAACGAACACCGGGGAGCTGTTTTTT.

This clone was detected once. The chain has TRBV10-3 and TRBJ1-5, with D tentatively TRBD1 (5 bases). V lost 3 bases and J lost 5, with 17 bases in between. The CDR3 has 16 residues. The germline gives CDR1 ENHRY, CDR2 SYGVKD. CDR3 sequence: CAISENGEGPDQPQHF. DNA of the CDR3: TGTGCCATCAGTGAAAACGGGGAGGGGCCCGATCAGCCCCAGCATTTT.

The J gene is TRBJ2-2, the V gene TRBV2, with TRBD2 as a possible D gene (6 bases). Germline values: CDR1 SNHLY, CDR2 FYNNEI. The ends were cut back, 5 bases at V and 17 bases at J, with 15 bases in the middle. The CDR3 runs to 11 residues. CDR3 in amino acids: CASSHPGLLFF. The CDR3 bases are TGTGCCAGCAGTCACCCGGGACTCCTTTTTTTT.

The chain links TRBV13 to TRBJ2-1; a weak D match, TRBD2 (5 bases). The CDR3 runs to 14 residues. CDR1 PRHDT and CDR2 FYEKMQ come from the germline V gene (reference sequence). The ends were cut back, 4 bases at V and 8 bases at J, with 15 bases in the middle. This chain's CDR3 is CASSSRAEWDEQFF. The DNA for the CDR3 is TGTGCCAGCAGCTCGAGGGCGGAGTGGGATGAGCAGTTCTTC. Supplemented by reference TRBV13 and TRBJ2-1, the full variable domain reads AAGVIQSPRHLIKEKRETATLKCYPIPRHDTVYWYQQGPGQDPQFLISFYEKMQSDKGSIPDRFSAQQFSDYHSELNMSSLELGDSALYFCASSSRAEWDEQFFGPGTRLTVL.

The chain recombines TRBV6-5 with TRBJ2-2, with 9 nucleotides matching TRBD1. There are 16 residues in the CDR3. Losses at the gene ends were 4 bases for V and 5 bases for J; bases not matched to a gene: 8. CDR1 and CDR2 (germline): MNHEY, SVGAGI. This CDR3 is CASSSLQGTGTGELFF. CDR3 sequence (DNA): TGTGCCAGCAGTTCCCTACAGGGGACAGGGACCGGGGAGCTGTTTTTT.

The chain couples TRBV7-9 to TRBJ2-1; a weak D match, TRBD1 (6 bases). V lost 2 bases and J lost 0, with 14 bases in between. CDR3 length: 17 residues. Germline CDR1 is SEHNR and CDR2 is FQNEAQ (reference sequence). The CDR3 DNA reads TGTGCCAGCAGCTTACCCTGGACAGATAGCTCCTACAATGAGCAGTTCTTC. It codes for CASSLPWTDSSYNEQFF.

This clone came up a few times. This chain connects TRBV9 to TRBJ1-1; D not certain. V lost 0 bases to trimming and J lost 1 base, with 4 bases between them. The germline V gene encodes CDR1 SGDLS and CDR2 YYNGEE. CDR3 length: 13 amino acids. The CDR3 sequence is CASSVAWNTEAFF. The CDR3 nucleotides read TGTGCCAGCAGCGTAGCCTGGAACACTGAAGCTTTCTTT.

This chain joins TRBV29-1 and TRBJ1-1; D gene uncertain. CDR1 is SQVTM, CDR2 ANQGSEA, per germline. This CDR3 has 14 residues. The CDR3 coding sequence is TGCAGTAGTTGCTCCTCGTTGATCGGCACTGAAGCTTTCTTT. It codes for CSSCSSLIGTEAFF.

This chain links TRBV4-2 with TRBJ1-6; 7 bases fit TRBD1. The CDR3 has 16 amino acids. The junction had 12 bases not matched to a gene; V was cut back by 0 bases and J by 13 bases. The germline gives CDR1 LGHNA, CDR2 YNFKEQ. This chain's CDR3 is CASSQERRQGGHPLHF. The CDR3 DNA reads as TGTGCCAGCAGCCAAGAAAGACGACAGGGAGGTCACCCCCTCCACTTT.

This chain connects TRBV27 to TRBJ1-5, with 7 nucleotides matching TRBD1. The ends lost 2 bases at V and 6 bases at J; junction bases unmatched: 7. Germline CDR1 is MNHEY and CDR2 is SMNVEV (reference sequence). The CDR3 runs to 15 residues. The CDR3 coding sequence is TGTGCCAGCAGTTTACTCGGGACAGCCGGTCAGCCCCAGCATTTT. Encoded protein: CASSLLGTAGQPQHF.

This chain joins TRBV29-1 and TRBJ1-1; D is unresolved. The ends were cut back, 4 bases at V and 2 bases at J, with 11 bases in the middle. Germline CDR1 SQVTM, CDR2 ANQGSEA. This CDR3 has 13 amino acids. CDR3 coding DNA: TGCAGCGTTGTGAGGCAAACTAACACTGAAGCTTTCTTT. It translates to CSVVRQTNTEAFF.

V and J are TRBV7-9 and TRBJ1-4, with TRBD1 matching over 7 bases. The germline V gene encodes CDR1 SEHNR and CDR2 FQNEAQ (reference sequence). J lost 5 bases, V lost 5 bases, and 8 bases had no gene match. This CDR3 is built from 15 residues. The CDR3 is CASSPRTGLNEKLFF. In DNA form, the CDR3 reads TGTGCCAGCAGCCCGCGGACAGGTCTAAATGAAAAACTGTTTTTT.

The chain joins TRBV7-3 to TRBJ1-6, with D unclear. The ends were cut back, 2 bases at V and 9 bases at J, with 11 bases in the middle. CDR1 and CDR2 from the germline V gene are SGHTA and FQGTGA. CDR3 length: 14 residues. In nucleotides, the CDR3 is TGTGCCAGCAGCTTACAGGTCGTAGGTTCACCCCTCCACTTT. The encoded protein is CASSLQVVGSPLHF.

The gene calls are TRBV6-6 and TRBJ2-5, with D unclear. The CDR3 runs to 13 residues. The germline gives CDR1 MNHNY, CDR2 SVGAGI (reference sequence). Trimming removed 2 bases from V and 2 bases from J, with 6 bases in between. CDR3 nucleotide sequence: TGTGCCAGCAGTTACGCAGAACAAGAGACCCAGTACTTC. Protein product: CASSYAEQETQYF.

The chain links TRBV6-1 to TRBJ2-2, with TRBD1 identical over 9 bases. Germline lookup yields CDR1 MNHNS and CDR2 SASEGT. This CDR3 is built from 15 residues. V was pared by 6 bases and J by 6 bases, with 8 bases of the junction left unmatched. The CDR3 sequence is CASRPGQGWAGELFF. In nucleotides, the CDR3 is TGTGCCAGCAGGCCCGGACAGGGGTGGGCCGGGGAGCTGTTTTTT.

The J gene is TRBJ2-7, the V gene TRBV5-1; D perhaps matches TRBD1 (6 bases). Germline V gives CDR1 SGHRS, CDR2 YFSETQ. The V and J ends lost 4 bases and 5 bases respectively, with 22 bases between them. The CDR3 runs 16 residues. Here the CDR3 DNA reads TGCGCCAGCAGCCCGATCGAAAAGACAGGTGCCGACGAGCAGTACTTC. Translated: CASSPIEKTGADEQYF.

The chain couples TRBV29-1 to TRBJ2-3, with TRBD1 matching 9 bases. Germline V gene lookup returns CDR1 SQVTM and CDR2 ANQGSEA. The CDR3 is 15 residues long. Losses at the gene ends were 4 bases for V and 8 bases for J; bases not matched to a gene: 13. The CDR3 is CSVGEQGALAATQYF. CDR3 DNA: TGCAGCGTTGGCGAACAGGGGGCGCTGGCCGCTACGCAGTATTTT.

The chain has TRBV28 and TRBJ1-1; 7 bases are a match to TRBD1. Germline loops: CDR1 MDHEN, CDR2 SYDVKM. V shed 1 base and J 1 base; nucleotides not matched to a gene: 3. The length of the CDR3 is 15 residues. This CDR3 is CASSLYHRGNTEAFF. DNA for the CDR3: TGTGCCAGCAGTTTATATCACAGGGGGAACACTGAAGCTTTCTTT.

The gene calls are TRBV30 and TRBJ2-7, with D uncertain. Germline CDR1 is GTSNPN and CDR2 is SVGIG (reference sequence). The CDR3 runs to 13 residues. V lost 2 bases, J lost 5 bases, and 13 bases lay in between. The CDR3 nucleotides are TGTGCCTGGAGTTACGACACAATCCACGAGCAGTACTTC. It yields the protein CAWSYDTIHEQYF.

This sequence joins TRBV20-1 and TRBJ2-6; the D is unclear. V lost 4 bases to trimming and J lost 7 bases, with 5 bases between them. In germline, CDR1 is DFQATT, CDR2 SNEGSKA (reference sequence). This CDR3 is built from 11 residues. Written as DNA, the CDR3 is TGCAGTGCTATCTTAGCCAACGTCCTGACTTTC. The encoded protein is CSAILANVLTF.

This chain joins TRBV5-1 and TRBJ2-4; D is unclear. The CDR3 is 14 amino acids. Trimming removed 3 bases from V and 0 bases from J, with 7 bases in between. CDR1 is SGHRS and CDR2 is YFSETQ in the germline V gene. The CDR3 is CASSSTVAKNIQYF. The CDR3 bases are TGCGCCAGCAGCTCAACAGTAGCCAAAAACATTCAGTACTTC.

The chain is built from TRBV7-3 and TRBJ2-1; TRBD2 matches 12 bases. The CDR3 spans 15 residues. V lost 6 bases to trimming and J lost 9 bases; unmatched junction nucleotides: 9. Germline V lookup: CDR1 SGHTA, CDR2 FQGTGA. The CDR3 sequence is CASSPLAGGPGEQFF. The CDR3 bases are TGTGCCAGCAGTCCTCTAGCGGGGGGGCCTGGTGAGCAGTTCTTC.

The chain couples TRBV7-2 to TRBJ2-7; 9 positions agree with TRBD2. Germline V gene lookup returns CDR1 SGHTA and CDR2 FQGNSA. Unmatched junction bases numbered 4, after V lost 2 bases and J lost 5 bases. The CDR3 runs 14 residues. CDR3 DNA: TGTGCCAGCAGCTTAAGCGGGGGGCTGGACGAGCAGTACTTC. Its protein is CASSLSGGLDEQYF.

This clone was observed a single time. The genes are TRBV19 and TRBJ1-2; D remains ambiguous. The CDR3 sequence is 12 residues long. Trimming pared 1 base from V and 4 bases from J, leaving 4 bases between. The germline CDR1 and CDR2 sequences are LNHDA and SQIVND (reference sequence). CDR3 bases: TGTGCCAGTAGTATAGCCTCCTATGGCTACACCTTC. Its translation is CASSIASYGYTF.

The chain links TRBV5-6 to TRBJ2-1; 7 nucleotides match TRBD1. Germline lookup yields CDR1 SGHDT and CDR2 YYEEEE. The CDR3 length is 14 residues. The V segment lost 4 bases and the J segment 4 bases; nucleotides outside the gene matches: 5. The CDR3 loop reads CASSPGTAYNEQFF. The DNA of the CDR3 is TGTGCCAGCAGCCCCGGGACAGCTTACAATGAGCAGTTCTTC.

Written as DNA, the CDR3 is TGTGCCAGCAGTGTTATTAATGAAAAACTGTTTTTT. Residues: CASSVINEKLFF. This chain connects TRBV6-1 to TRBJ1-4, with D unclear. The CDR3 totals 12 residues. Trimming shortened V by 4 bases and J by 4 bases, and 4 bases separated the two germline ends. Germline-derived CDR1 and CDR2 are MNHNS and SASEGT.